The T cell receptor (beta chain) described here comes from a study of CD8+ T cells in alopecia areata. Study outcomes and limitations: Tofacitinib significantly lowered scalp clonality and expanded CD8+ clones among the top 100.

Comment on this clone: Antigen unknown.

Treatment here: oral pan-JAK inhibitor, 5-10 mg twice daily. CD4+ and CD8+ T cells were sorted from PBMCs. RNA extraction was followed by reverse transcription into cDNA, which acted as the sequencing template. Produced via immunoSEQ multiplex PCR; TCRdb's table is partial and in-frame only. This table holds around 270,000 clones, nearly 60% found once. Deletions cut 4 bases from V and 4 bases from J, with 24 bases between. The CDR3 sequence is 18 residues long. The germline V gene encodes CDR1 LNHDA and CDR2 SQIVND (reference sequence). J is TRBJ2-3 and V is TRBV19, with D perhaps given as TRBD1 or TRBD2 (6 bases each). The material sequenced was CD4+ T cells sorted from blood, taken at week 24, from a patient treated with tofacitinib. This TCR was recovered from a human donor with alopecia areata. The CDR3 here is CASSTLFPRRGGPDTQYF. In DNA, the CDR3 is TGTGCCAGTAGTACCCTCTTCCCCCGTCGAGGGGGGCCAGATACGCAGTATTTT.